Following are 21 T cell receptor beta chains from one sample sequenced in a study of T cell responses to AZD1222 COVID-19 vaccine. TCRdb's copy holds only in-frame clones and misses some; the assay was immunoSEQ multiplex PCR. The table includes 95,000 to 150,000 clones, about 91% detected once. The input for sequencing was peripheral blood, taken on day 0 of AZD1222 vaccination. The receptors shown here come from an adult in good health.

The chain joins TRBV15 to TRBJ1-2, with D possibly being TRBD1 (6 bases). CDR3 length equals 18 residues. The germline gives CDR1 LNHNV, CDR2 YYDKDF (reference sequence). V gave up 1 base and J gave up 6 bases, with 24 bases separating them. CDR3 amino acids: CATSRGTVVRTLPHGYTF. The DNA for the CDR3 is TGTGCCACCAGCAGAGGGACAGTAGTGAGAACTCTCCCTCATGGCTACACCTTC.

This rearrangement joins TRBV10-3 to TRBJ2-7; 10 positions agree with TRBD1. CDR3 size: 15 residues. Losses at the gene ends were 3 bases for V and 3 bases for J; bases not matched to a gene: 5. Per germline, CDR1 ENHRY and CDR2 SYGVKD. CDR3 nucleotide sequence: TGTGCCATCAGTGATTCCGGGACAGGGGTCTACGAGCAGTACTTC. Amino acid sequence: CAISDSGTGVYEQYF.

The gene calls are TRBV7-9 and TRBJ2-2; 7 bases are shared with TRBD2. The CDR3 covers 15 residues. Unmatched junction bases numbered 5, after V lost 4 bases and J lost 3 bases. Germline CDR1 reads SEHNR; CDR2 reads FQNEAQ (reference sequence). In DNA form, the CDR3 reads TGTGCCAGCAGCTCCCGGGGAGGGGACACCGGGGAGCTGTTTTTT. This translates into CASSSRGGDTGELFF.

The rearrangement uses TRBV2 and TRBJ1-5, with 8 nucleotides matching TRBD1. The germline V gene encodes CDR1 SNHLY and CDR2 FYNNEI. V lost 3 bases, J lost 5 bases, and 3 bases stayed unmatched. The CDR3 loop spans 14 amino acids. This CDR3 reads CASSDTGGYQPQHF. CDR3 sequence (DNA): TGTGCCAGCAGTGACACAGGGGGGTATCAGCCCCAGCATTTT.

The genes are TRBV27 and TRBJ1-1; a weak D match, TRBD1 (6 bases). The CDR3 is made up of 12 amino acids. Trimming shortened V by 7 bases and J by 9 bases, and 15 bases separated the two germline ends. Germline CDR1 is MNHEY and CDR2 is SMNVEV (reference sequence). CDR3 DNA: TGTGCCAGCAATCCTCCCGGGGGCAAAGCTTTCTTT. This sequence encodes CASNPPGGKAFF.

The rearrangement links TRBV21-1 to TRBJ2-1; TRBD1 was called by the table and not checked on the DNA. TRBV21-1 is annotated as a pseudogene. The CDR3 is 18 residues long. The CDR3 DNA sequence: TGTGCCAGCAGCGGTAGTACCCGGGGACAGGGGAAACTGAATGAGCAGTTCTTC. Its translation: CASSGSTRGQGKLNEQFF.

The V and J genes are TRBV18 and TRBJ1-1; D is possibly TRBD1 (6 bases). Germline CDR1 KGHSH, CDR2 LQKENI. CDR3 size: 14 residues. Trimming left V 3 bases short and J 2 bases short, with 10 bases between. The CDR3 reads CASSPGGPNTEAFF. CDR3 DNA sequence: TGTGCCAGCTCACCGGGGGGGCCTAACACTGAAGCTTTCTTT.

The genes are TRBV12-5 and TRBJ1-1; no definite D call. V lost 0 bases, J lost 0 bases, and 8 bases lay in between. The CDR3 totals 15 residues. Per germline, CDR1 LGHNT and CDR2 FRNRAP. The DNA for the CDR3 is TGTGCTAGTGGTTTGGTACTAGGCCTGAACACTGAAGCTTTCTTT. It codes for CASGLVLGLNTEAFF.

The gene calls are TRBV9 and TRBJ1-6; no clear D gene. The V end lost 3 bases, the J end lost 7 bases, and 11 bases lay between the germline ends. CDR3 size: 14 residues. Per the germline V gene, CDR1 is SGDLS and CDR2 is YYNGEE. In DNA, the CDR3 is TGTGCCAGCAGCGCCCAGGTCAGCAATTCACCCCTCCACTTT. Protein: CASSAQVSNSPLHF.

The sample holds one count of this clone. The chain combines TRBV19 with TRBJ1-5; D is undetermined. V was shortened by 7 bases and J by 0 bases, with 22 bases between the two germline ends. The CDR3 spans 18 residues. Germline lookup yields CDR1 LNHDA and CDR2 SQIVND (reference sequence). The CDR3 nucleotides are TGTGCCAGTACGCAAGCCCGTGGCGGGAGATATAGCAATCAGCCCCAGCATTTT. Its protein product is CASTQARGGRYSNQPQHF.

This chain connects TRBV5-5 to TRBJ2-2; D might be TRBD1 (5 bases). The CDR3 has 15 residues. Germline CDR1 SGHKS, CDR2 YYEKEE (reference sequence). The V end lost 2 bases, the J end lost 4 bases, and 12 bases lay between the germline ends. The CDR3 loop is CASSLTAGLTGELFF. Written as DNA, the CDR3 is TGTGCCAGCAGCTTAACTGCAGGGCTCACCGGGGAGCTGTTTTTT.

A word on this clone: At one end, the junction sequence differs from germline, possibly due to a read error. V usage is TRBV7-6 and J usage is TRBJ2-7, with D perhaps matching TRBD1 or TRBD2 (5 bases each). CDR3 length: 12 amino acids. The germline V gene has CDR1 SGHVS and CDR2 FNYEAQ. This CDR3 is CASSQGHSGWSF. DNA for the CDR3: TGTGCCAGCAGCCAAGGACATTCGGGATGGTCCTTC. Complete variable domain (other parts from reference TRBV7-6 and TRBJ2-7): GAGVSQSPRYKVTKRGQDVALRCDPISGHVSLYWYRQALGQGPEFLTYFNYEAQQDKSGLPNDRFSAERPEGSISTLTIQRTEQRDSAMYRCASSQGHSGWSFGPGTRLTVT.

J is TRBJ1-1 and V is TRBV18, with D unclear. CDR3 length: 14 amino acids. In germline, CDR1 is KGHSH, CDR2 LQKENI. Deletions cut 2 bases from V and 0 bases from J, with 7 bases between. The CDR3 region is CASSPASMNTEAFF. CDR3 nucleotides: TGTGCCAGCTCACCAGCAAGCATGAACACTGAAGCTTTCTTT.

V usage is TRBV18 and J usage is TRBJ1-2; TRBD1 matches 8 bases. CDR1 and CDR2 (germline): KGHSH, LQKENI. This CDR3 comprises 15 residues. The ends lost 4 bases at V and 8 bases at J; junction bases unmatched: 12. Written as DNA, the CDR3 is TGTGCCAGCTCACTAAAATGGACAGGGAGCGAGGGCTACACCTTC. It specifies CASSLKWTGSEGYTF.

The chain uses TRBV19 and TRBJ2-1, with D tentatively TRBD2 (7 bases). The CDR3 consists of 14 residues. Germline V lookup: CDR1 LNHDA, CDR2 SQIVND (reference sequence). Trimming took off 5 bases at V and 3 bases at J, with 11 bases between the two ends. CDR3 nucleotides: TGTGCCAGTAGTGGGGGGGGCGACTACAATGAGCAGTTCTTC. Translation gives CASSGGGDYNEQFF.

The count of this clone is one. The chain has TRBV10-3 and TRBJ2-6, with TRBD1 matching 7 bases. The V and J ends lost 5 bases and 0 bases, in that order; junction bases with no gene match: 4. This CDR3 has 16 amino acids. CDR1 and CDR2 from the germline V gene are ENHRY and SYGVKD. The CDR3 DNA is TGTGCCATCAGTCAGGACAGGACCTCTGGGGCCAACGTCCTGACTTTC. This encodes CAISQDRTSGANVLTF.

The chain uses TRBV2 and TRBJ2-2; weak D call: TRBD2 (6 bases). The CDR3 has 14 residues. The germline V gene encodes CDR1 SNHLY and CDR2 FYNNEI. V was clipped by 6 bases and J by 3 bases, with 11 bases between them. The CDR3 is CASSRTTDTGELFF. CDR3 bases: TGTGCCAGCAGCAGGACTACGGACACCGGGGAGCTGTTTTTT.

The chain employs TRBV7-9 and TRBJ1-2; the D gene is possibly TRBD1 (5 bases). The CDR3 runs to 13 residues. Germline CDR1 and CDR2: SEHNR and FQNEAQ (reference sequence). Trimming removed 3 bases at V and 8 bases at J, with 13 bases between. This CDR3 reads CASSLGTLYGYTF. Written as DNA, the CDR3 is TGTGCCAGCAGCTTGGGGACCCTATACGGCTACACCTTC.

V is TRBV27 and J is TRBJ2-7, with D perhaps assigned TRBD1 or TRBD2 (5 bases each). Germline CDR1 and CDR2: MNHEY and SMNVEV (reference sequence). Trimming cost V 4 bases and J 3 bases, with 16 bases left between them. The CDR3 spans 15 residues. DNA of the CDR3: TGTGCCAGCAGTTCCGCCACCGGGGCCTTCTACGAGCAGTACTTC. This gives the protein CASSSATGAFYEQYF.

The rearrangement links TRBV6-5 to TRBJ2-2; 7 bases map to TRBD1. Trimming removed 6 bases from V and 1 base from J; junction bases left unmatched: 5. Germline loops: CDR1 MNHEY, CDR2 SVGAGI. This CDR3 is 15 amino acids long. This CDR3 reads CASRPGQVNTGELFF. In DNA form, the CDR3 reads TGTGCCAGCAGACCAGGACAGGTGAACACCGGGGAGCTGTTTTTT.

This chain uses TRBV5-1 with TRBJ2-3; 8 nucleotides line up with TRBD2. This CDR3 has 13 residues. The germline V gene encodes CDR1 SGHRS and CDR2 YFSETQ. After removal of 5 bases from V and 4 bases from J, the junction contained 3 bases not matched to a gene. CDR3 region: CASSERGSDTQYF. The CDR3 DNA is TGCGCCAGCAGTGAGCGGGGGTCAGATACGCAGTATTTT.